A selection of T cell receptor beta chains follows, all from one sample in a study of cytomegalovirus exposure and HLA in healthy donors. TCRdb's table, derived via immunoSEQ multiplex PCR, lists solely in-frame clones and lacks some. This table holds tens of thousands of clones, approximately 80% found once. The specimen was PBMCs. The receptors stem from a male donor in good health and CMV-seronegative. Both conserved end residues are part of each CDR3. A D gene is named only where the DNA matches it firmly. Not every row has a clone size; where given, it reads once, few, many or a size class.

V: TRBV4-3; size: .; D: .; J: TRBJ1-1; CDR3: CASSQEPAGGGSTEAFF; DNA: TGCGCCAGCAGCCAAGAACCCGCGGGGGGGGGTAGCACTGAAGCTTTCTTT
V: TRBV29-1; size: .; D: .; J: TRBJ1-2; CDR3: CSVVGGSLYGYTF; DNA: TGCAGCGTTGTAGGAGGAAGTCTCTATGGCTACACCTTC
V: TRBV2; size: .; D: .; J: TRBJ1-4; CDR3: CASSEAGREGEKLFF; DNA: TGTGCCAGCAGTGAAGCGGGCAGGGAAGGGGAAAAACTGTTTTTT
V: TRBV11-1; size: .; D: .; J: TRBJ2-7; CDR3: CASSLVRPTNEQYF; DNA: TGTGCCAGCAGCTTAGTGCGGCCCACGAACGAGCAGTACTTC
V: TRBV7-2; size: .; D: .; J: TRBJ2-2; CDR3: CASSLSSGGDTGELFF; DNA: TGTGCCAGCAGCTTATCTAGTGGTGGCGACACCGGGGAGCTGTTTTTT
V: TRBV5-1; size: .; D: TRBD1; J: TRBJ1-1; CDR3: CASRTGTEYKINTEAFF; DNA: TGCGCCAGCAGGACCGGGACAGAGTACAAGATTAACACTGAAGCTTTCTTT
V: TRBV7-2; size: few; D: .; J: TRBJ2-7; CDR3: CASSSTGAVQYF; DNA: TGTGCCAGCAGCTCCACGGGAGCAGTGCAGTACTTC
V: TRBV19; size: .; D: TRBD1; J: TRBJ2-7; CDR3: CASRKDRGAIYEQYF; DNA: TGTGCCAGTAGAAAAGACAGGGGGGCGATCTACGAGCAGTACTTC
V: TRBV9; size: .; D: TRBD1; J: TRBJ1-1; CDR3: CASSVSGTGLPEAFF; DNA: TGTGCCAGCAGCGTAAGCGGGACAGGGCTCCCCGAAGCTTTCTTT
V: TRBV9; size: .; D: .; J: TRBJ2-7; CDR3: CASSVSGLGSYEQYF; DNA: TGTGCCAGCAGCGTTTCAGGGCTGGGCTCCTACGAGCAGTACTTC
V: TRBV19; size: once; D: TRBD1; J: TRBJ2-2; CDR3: CASRRDRDTGELFF; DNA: TGTGCCAGTAGACGGGACAGGGACACCGGGGAGCTGTTTTTT
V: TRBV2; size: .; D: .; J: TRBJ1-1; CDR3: CASSETGRGPNWGEAFF; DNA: TGTGCCAGCAGTGAAACCGGGAGGGGCCCGAACTGGGGGGAAGCTTTCTTT
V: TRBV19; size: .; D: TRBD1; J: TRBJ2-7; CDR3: CASSTWTGEGEQYF; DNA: TGTGCCAGTAGTACCTGGACAGGGGAGGGCGAGCAGTACTTC
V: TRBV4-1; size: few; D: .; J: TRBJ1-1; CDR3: CASSQGKSRPTEAFF; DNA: TGCGCCAGCAGCCAAGGAAAGTCTAGGCCCACTGAAGCTTTCTTT
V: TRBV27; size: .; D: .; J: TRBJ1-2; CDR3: CASSIEPRLYGYTF; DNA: TGTGCCAGCAGTATCGAGCCCCGCCTTTATGGCTACACCTTC
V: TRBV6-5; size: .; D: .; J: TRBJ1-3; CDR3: CASRQVGNTIYF; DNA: TGTGCCAGCAGACAGGTCGGAAACACCATATATTTT
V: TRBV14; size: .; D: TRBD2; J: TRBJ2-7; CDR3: CASSLSSGPAYEQYF; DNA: TGTGCCAGCAGCCTTTCTAGCGGGCCGGCCTACGAGCAGTACTTC
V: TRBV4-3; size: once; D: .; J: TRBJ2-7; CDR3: CASSQSFGEQYF; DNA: TGCGCCAGCAGCCAATCGTTCGGCGAGCAGTACTTC
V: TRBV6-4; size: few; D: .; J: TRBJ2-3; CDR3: CASSAGGTDTQYF; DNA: TGTGCCAGCAGTGCGGGGGGCACAGATACGCAGTATTTT
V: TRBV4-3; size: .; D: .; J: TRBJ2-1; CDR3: CASSQYSDNEQFF; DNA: TGCGCCAGCAGCCAATACTCGGACAATGAGCAGTTCTTC
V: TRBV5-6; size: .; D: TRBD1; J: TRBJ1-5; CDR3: CASSRSQGADNQPQHF; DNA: TGTGCCAGCAGCCGATCGCAGGGGGCTGACAATCAGCCCCAGCATTTT
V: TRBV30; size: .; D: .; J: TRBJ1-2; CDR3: CAWSVQRGLSGYTF; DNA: TGTGCCTGGAGTGTACAACGCGGGTTGTCTGGCTACACCTTC
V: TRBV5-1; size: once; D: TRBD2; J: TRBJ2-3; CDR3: CASSLGTSTSTDTQYF; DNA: TGCGCCAGCAGCCTAGGGACTAGCACCAGCACAGATACGCAGTATTTT
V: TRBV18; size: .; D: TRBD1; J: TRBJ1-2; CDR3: CASSPQQGEGYTF; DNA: TGTGCCAGCTCACCACAGCAGGGGGAAGGCTACACCTTC
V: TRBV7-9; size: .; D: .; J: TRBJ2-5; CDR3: CSSSLGPGGLQETQYF; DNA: TGTTCCAGCAGCTTAGGGCCAGGGGGACTGCAAGAGACCCAGTACTTC
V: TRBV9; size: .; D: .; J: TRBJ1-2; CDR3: CASSVGGQHGYTF; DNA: TGTGCCAGCAGCGTAGGGGGACAACATGGCTACACCTTC
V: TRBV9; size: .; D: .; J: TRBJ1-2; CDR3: CASSVEIQGGGYTF; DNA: TGTGCCAGCAGCGTAGAAATACAGGGCGGGGGCTACACCTTC
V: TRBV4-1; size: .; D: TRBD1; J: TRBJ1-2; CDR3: CASSQDLFGLRGGGRDEGYTF; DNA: TGCGCCAGCAGCCAAGATTTATTCGGGTTGCGAGGGGGCGGAAGAGATGAAGGCTACACCTTC